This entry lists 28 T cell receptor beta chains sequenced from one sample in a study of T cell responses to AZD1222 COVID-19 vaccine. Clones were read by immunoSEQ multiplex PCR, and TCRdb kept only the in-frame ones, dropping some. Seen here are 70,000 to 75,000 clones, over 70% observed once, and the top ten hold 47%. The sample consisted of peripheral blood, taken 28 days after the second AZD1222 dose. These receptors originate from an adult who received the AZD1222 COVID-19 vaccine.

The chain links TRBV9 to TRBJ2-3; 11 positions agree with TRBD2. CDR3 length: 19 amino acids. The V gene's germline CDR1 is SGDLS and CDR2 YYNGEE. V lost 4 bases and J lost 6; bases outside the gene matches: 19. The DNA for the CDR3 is TGTGCCAGCAGCTCCCATTTTACTAGCGGGAGTTCCGGGACTGATACGCAGTATTTT. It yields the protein CASSSHFTSGSSGTDTQYF. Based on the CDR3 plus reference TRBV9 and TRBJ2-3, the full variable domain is DSGVTQTPKHLITATGQRVTLRCSPRSGDLSVYWYQQSLDQGLQFLIQYYNGEERAKGNILERFSAQQFPDLHSELNLSSLELGDSALYFCASSSHFTSGSSGTDTQYFGPGTRLTVL.

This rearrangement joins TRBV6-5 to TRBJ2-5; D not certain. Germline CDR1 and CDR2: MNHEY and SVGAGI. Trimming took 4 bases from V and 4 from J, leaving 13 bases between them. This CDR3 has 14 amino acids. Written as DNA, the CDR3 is TGTGCCAGCAGTTCCCTAGGATTTGGAGAGACCCAGTACTTC. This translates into CASSSLGFGETQYF.

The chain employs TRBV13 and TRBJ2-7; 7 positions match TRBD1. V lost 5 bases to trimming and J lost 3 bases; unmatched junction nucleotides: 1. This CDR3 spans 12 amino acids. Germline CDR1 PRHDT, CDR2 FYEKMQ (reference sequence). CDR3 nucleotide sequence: TGTGCCAGCAGCCGGGACAGCTACGAGCAGTACTTC. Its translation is CASSRDSYEQYF.

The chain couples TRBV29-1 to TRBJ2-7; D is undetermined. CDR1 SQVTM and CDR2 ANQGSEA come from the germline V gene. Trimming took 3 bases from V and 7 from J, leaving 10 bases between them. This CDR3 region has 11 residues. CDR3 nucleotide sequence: TGCAGCGTTGAGAGCCTAGGGGAGCAGTACTTC. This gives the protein CSVESLGEQYF.

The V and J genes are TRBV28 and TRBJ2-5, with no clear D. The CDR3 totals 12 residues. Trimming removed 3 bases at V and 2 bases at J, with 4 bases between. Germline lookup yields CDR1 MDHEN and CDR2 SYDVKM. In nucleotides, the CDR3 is TGTGCCAGCAGTTTGGGGCAAGAGACCCAGTACTTC. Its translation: CASSLGQETQYF. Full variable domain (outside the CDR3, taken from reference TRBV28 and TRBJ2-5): DVKVTQSSRYLVKRTGEKVFLECVQDMDHENMFWYRQDPGLGLRLIYFSYDVKMKEKGDIPEGYSVSREKKERFSLILESASTNQTSMYLCASSLGQETQYFGPGTRLLVL.

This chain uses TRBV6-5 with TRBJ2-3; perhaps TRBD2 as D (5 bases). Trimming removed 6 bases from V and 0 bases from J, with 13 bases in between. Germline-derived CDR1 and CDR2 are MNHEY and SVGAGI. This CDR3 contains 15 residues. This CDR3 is CASRDDYSSTDTQYF. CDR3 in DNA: TGTGCCAGCAGAGACGACTACTCCAGCACAGATACGCAGTATTTT.

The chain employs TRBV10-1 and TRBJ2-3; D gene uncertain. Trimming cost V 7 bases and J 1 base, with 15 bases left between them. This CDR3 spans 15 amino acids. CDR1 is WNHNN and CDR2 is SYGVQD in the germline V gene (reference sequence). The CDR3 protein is CASNDPLTGTDTQYF. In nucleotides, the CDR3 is TGCGCCAGCAATGACCCTTTGACGGGCACAGATACGCAGTATTTT.

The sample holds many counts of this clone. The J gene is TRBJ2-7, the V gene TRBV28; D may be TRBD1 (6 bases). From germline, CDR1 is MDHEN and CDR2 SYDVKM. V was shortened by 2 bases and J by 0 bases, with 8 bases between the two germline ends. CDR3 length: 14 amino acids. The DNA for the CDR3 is TGTGCCAGCAGTTTAGACAGGACCTCCTACGAGCAGTACTTC. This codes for CASSLDRTSYEQYF.

The CDR3 loop is CASSPPRQNSYEQYF. Here the CDR3 DNA reads TGTGCCAGCAGTCCCCCCCGGCAGAACTCCTACGAGCAGTACTTC. V gene TRBV28 combines with J gene TRBJ2-7; D call uncertain. V was cut by 5 bases and J by 0 bases, with 14 bases left in between. The CDR3 consists of 15 residues. Germline V gene data show CDR1 as MDHEN and CDR2 as SYDVKM.

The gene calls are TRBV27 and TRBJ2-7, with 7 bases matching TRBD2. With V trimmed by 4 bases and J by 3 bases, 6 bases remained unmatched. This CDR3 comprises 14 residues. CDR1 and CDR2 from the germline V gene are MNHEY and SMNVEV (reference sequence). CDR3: CASSSSSGGYEQYF. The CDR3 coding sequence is TGTGCCAGCAGTTCATCTAGCGGAGGCTACGAGCAGTACTTC.

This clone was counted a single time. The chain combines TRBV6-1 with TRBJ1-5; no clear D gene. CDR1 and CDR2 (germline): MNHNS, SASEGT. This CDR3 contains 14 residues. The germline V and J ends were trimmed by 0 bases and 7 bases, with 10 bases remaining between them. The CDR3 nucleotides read TGTGCCAGCAGTGAAGCTAGGGCCCTACAGCCCCAGCATTTT. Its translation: CASSEARALQPQHF.

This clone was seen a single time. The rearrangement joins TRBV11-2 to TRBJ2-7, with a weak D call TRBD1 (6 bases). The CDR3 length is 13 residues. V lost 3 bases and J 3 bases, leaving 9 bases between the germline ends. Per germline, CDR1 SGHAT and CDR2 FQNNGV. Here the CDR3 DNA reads TGTGCCAGCAGCTTCAACAGGGACTACGAGCAGTACTTC. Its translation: CASSFNRDYEQYF.

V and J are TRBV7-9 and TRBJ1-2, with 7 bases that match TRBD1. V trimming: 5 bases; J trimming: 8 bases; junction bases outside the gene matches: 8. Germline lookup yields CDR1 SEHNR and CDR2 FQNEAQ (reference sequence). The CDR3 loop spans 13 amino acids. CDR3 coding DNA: TGTGCCAGCAGCCCGGACAGGAGCGGGGGCTACACCTTC. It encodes CASSPDRSGGYTF. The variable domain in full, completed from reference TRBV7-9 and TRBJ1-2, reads DTGVSQNPRHKITKRGQNVTFRCDPISEHNRLYWYRQTLGQGPEFLTYFQNEAQLEKSRLLSDRFSAERPKGSFSTLEIQRTEQGDSAMYLCASSPDRSGGYTFGSGTRLTVV.

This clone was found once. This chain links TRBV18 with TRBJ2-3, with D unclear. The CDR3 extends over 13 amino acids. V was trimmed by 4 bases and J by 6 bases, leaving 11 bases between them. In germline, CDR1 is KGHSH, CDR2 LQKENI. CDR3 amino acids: CASSLSTSDTQYF. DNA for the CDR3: TGTGCCAGCTCACTCTCGACGTCCGATACGCAGTATTTT.

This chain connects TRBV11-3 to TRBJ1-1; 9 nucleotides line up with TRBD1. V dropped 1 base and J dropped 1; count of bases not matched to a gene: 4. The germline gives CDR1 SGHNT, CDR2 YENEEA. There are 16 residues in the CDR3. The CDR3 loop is CASSLGKGQGNTEAFF. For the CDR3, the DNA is TGTGCCAGCAGCTTAGGGAAGGGACAGGGGAACACTGAAGCTTTCTTT.

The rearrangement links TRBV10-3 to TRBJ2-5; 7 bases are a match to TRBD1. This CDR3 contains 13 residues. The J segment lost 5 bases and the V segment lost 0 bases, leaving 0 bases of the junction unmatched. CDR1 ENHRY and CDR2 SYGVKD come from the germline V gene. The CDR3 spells CAISESGGETQYF. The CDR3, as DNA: TGTGCCATCAGTGAGTCAGGGGGCGAGACCCAGTACTTC.

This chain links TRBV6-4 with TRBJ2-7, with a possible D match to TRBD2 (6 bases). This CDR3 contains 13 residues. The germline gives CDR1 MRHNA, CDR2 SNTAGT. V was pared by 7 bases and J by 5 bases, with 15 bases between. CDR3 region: CASTRRGKDEQYF. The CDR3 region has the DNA TGTGCCAGCACCCGGAGGGGTAAAGACGAGCAGTACTTC.

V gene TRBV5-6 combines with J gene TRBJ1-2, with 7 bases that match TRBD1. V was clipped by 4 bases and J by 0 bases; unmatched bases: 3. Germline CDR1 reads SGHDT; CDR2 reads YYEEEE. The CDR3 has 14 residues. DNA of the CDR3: TGTGCCAGCAGCCCGGGACAGTCTAACTATGGCTACACCTTC. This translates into CASSPGQSNYGYTF.

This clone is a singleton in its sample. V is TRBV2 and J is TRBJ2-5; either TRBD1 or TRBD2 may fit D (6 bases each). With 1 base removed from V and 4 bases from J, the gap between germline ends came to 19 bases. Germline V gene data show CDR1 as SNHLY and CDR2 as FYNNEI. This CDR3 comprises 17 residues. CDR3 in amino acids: CASSEGGIQGGRETQYF. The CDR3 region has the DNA TGTGCCAGCAGTGAAGGGGGAATACAGGGAGGAAGAGAGACCCAGTACTTC. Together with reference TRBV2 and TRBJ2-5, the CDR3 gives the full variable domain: EPEVTQTPSHQVTQMGQEVILRCVPISNHLYFYWYRQILGQKVEFLVSFYNNEISEKSEIFDDQFSVERPDGSNFTLKIRSTKLEDSAMYFCASSEGGIQGGRETQYFGPGTRLLVL.

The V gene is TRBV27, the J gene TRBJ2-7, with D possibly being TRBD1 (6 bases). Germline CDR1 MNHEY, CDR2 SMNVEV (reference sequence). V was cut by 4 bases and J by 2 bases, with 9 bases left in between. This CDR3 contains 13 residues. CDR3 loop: CASSSGQPYEQYF. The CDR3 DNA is TGTGCCAGCAGTTCCGGACAGCCCTACGAGCAGTACTTC.

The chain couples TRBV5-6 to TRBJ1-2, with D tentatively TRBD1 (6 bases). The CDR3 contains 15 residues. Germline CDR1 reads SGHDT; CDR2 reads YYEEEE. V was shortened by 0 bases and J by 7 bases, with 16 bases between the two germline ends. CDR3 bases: TGTGCCAGCAGCTTGGCGGGTCTACCAGGGGCTGGCTACACCTTC. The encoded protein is CASSLAGLPGAGYTF.

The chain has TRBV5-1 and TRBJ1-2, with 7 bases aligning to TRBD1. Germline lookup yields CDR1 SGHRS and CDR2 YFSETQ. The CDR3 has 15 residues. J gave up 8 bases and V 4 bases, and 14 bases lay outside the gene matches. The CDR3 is CASSAGQEDVGGYTF. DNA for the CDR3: TGCGCCAGCAGCGCTGGACAGGAAGATGTTGGGGGCTACACCTTC. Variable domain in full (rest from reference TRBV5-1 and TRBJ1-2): KAGVTQTPRYLIKTRGQQVTLSCSPISGHRSVSWYQQTPGQGLQFLFEYFSETQRNKGNFPGRFSGRQFSNSRSEMNVSTLELGDSALYLCASSAGQEDVGGYTFGSGTRLTVV.

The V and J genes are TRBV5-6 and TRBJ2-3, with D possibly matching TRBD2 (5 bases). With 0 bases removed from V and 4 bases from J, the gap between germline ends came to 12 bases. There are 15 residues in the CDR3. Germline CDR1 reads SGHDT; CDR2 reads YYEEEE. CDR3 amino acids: CASSLGDYTPDTQYF. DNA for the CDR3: TGTGCCAGCAGCTTGGGAGACTATACGCCAGATACGCAGTATTTT.

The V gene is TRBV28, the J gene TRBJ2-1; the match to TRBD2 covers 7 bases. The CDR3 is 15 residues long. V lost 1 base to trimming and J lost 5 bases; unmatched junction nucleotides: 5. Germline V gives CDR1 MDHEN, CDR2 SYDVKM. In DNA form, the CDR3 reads TGTGCCAGCAGTTTATTTGAGACTAGCCACAATGAGCAGTTCTTC. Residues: CASSLFETSHNEQFF.

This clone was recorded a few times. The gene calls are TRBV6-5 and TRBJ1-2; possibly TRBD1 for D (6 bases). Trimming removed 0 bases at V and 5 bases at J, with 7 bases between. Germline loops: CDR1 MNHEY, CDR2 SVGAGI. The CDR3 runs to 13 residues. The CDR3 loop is CASSYSGGYGYTF. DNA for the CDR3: TGTGCCAGCAGTTACTCAGGGGGATATGGCTACACCTTC.

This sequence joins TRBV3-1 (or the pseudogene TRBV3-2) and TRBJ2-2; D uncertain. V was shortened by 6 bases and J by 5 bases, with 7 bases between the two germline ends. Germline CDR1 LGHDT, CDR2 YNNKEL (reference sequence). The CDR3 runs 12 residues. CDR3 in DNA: TGTGCCAGCAGGTACATGACCGGGGAGCTGTTTTTT. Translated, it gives CASRYMTGELFF.

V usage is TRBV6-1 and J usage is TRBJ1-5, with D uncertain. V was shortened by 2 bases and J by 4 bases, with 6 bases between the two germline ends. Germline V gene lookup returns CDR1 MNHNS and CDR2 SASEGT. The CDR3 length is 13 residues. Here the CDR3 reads CASSETENQPQHF. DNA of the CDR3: TGTGCCAGCAGTGAAACGGAAAATCAGCCCCAGCATTTT.

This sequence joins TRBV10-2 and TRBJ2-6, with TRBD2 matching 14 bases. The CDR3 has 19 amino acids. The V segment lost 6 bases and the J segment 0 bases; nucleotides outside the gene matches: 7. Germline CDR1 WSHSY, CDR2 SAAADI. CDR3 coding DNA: TGCGCCAGCAGCCAGGGACTAGCGGGGGAAATCTCTGGGGCCAACGTCCTGACTTTC. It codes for CASSQGLAGEISGANVLTF.